This T cell receptor (beta chain) was obtained from a study of breast tumors, draining lymph nodes, adjacent tissues. The study, taken as a whole, reports: Tumors had less TCR diversity than lymph nodes, more than nontumor tissue. Data only fit, rather than demonstrated, lymph node origin of most tumor T cells. Tumor and nontumor repertoires were significantly more similar in luminal-like than in basal-like breast cancer.

The CDR3 contains 12 residues. Trimming pared 0 bases from V and 7 bases from J, leaving 6 bases between. From germline, CDR1 is LNHDA and CDR2 SQIVND (reference sequence). Samples came from axillary lymph nodes draining the breast cancer. MiXCR, applied by TCRdb to the multiplex PCR reads, yields one record per CDR3 protein. The data hold 200,000 to 300,000 distinct CDR3 sequences, with over 30% observed a single time. A note on this clonotype: Its antigen is still unknown.

The rearrangement joins TRBV19 to TRBJ1-1, with no clear D. Sequencing input: axillary lymph node tissue. This TCR was recovered from a female donor with breast cancer. Some clones in this sample may be carry-over from other donors' samples. CDR3 sequence (DNA): TGTGCCAGTAGTATAGAGGACGGTGAAGCTTTCTTT. It specifies CASSIEDGEAFF. The complete variable domain, with remaining parts taken from reference TRBV19 and TRBJ1-1, reads DGGITQSPKYLFRKEGQNVTLSCEQNLNHDAMYWYRQDPGQGLRLIYYSQIVNDFQKGDIAEGYSVSREKKESFPLTVTSAQKNPTAFYLCASSIEDGEAFFGQGTRLTVV.